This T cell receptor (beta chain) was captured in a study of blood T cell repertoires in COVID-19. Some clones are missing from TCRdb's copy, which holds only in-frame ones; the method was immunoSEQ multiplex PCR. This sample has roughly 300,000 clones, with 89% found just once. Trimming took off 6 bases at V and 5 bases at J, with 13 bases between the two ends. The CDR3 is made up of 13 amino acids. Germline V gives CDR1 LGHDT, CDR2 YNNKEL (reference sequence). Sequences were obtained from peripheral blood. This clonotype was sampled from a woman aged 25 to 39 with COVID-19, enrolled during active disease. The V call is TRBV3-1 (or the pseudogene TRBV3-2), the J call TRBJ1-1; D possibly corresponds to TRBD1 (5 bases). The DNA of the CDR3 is TGTGCCAGCAGTGAGCGACAGACGACTGAAGCTTTCTTT. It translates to CASSERQTTEAFF.